This is a list of T cell receptor beta chains from one sample in a study of early T cells in non-severe SARS-CoV-2 infection. MiXCR was run by TCRdb on the 5' RACE reads, yielding one entry per CDR3 protein. The sample includes 60,000 to 85,000 distinct CDR3 sequences, roughly 15% of them seen just once. Sequencing used whole blood. Receptors originate from an adult who was a healthcare worker with PCR-confirmed SARS-CoV-2 infection or an uninfected control (not recorded which). Both conserved end residues are part of each CDR3. Fields, in order: V gene, J gene, clone size, D gene, CDR3 DNA, CDR3 protein. The D gene is left open where the match is weak. The listing skips clone size in some rows; elsewhere it reads once, few, many or a size class.

V: TRBV6-6
J: TRBJ1-4
size: few
D: -
DNA: TGTGCCAGCAGTTACGGGGGGGCACTCCGACGTAATGAAAAACTGTTTTTT
CDR3: CASSYGGALRRNEKLFF

V: TRBV7-6
J: TRBJ1-1
size: few
D: -
DNA: TGTGCCAGCAGCTTTGGGAGGAACACTGAAGCTTTCTTT
CDR3: CASSFGRNTEAFF

V: TRBV9
J: TRBJ2-5
size: few
D: TRBD2
DNA: TGTGCCAGCAGCGCCCAGGGACTAGCGGGCTCCAGTCGGGAGACCCAGTACTTC
CDR3: CASSAQGLAGSSRETQYF

V: TRBV5-1
J: TRBJ2-2
size: many
D: -
DNA: TGCGCCAGCAGCTTGGCCACGGGGTCCGGGGAGCTGTTTTTT
CDR3: CASSLATGSGELFF

V: TRBV11-1
J: TRBJ2-1
size: -
D: TRBD2
DNA: TGTGCCAGCAGCTATAGCGGGAACCGGAATGAGCAGTTCTTC
CDR3: CASSYSGNRNEQFF

V: TRBV5-1
J: TRBJ2-1
size: -
D: -
DNA: TGCGCCAGCAGCCCGACTCAGGCCCCGGCCCCGTCCTACAATGAGCAGTTCTTC
CDR3: CASSPTQAPAPSYNEQFF

V: TRBV7-6
J: TRBJ1-6
size: -
D: TRBD1
DNA: TGTGCCAGCAGCCTACAGGGGCGTAGTTCACCCCTCCACTTT
CDR3: CASSLQGRSSPLHF

V: TRBV27
J: TRBJ1-1
size: many
D: -
DNA: TGTGCCAGCAGACGGGGGAACATAAACACTGAAGCTTTCTTT
CDR3: CASRRGNINTEAFF

V: TRBV10-1
J: TRBJ2-2
size: few
D: -
DNA: TGCGCCAGCAGTGATGGTGGGGAGCTGTTTTTT
CDR3: CASSDGGELFF

V: TRBV5-1
J: TRBJ1-2
size: -
D: -
DNA: TGCGCCAGCAGCTTGGGGGTCGGTAGTCACTACACCTTC
CDR3: CASSLGVGSHYTF

V: TRBV7-9
J: TRBJ1-1
size: few
D: -
DNA: TGTGCCAGCAGCTTAGTTAGGTTGGCTGAAGCTTTCTTT
CDR3: CASSLVRLAEAFF

V: TRBV14
J: TRBJ2-7
size: -
D: -
DNA: TGTGCCAGCAGCCGCGGGGCGCGGTCCTACGAGCAGTACTTC
CDR3: CASSRGARSYEQYF

V: TRBV2
J: TRBJ2-1
size: many
D: TRBD2
DNA: TGTGCCAGCAGTGTCAGCACAGTGAGCGGGAGCTCCTACAATGAGCAGTTCTTC
CDR3: CASSVSTVSGSSYNEQFF

V: TRBV6-5
J: TRBJ2-1
size: few
D: TRBD2
DNA: TGTGCCAGCAGTAGCGGGGGGCCGCACAATGAGCAGTTCTTC
CDR3: CASSSGGPHNEQFF

V: TRBV28
J: TRBJ2-3
size: -
D: TRBD2
DNA: TGTGCCAGCATTCATTGGGCTAGCGGGGCCGGAGATACGCAGTATTTT
CDR3: CASIHWASGAGDTQYF

V: TRBV7-2
J: TRBJ1-2
size: many
D: TRBD1
DNA: TGTGCCAGCAGCTTAGCTGGGACAGGGGCGATCTATGGCTACACCTTC
CDR3: CASSLAGTGAIYGYTF

V: TRBV4-3
J: TRBJ1-4
size: few
D: TRBD1
DNA: TGCGCCTCTCGATCGGACAGGGTTGTTAATGAAAAACTGTTTTTT
CDR3: CASRSDRVVNEKLFF

V: TRBV9
J: TRBJ2-3
size: many
D: TRBD2
DNA: TGTGCCAGCAGCGTAGCTCCGGCTAGCGGACCGAGCACAGATACGCAGTATTTT
CDR3: CASSVAPASGPSTDTQYF

V: TRBV7-3
J: TRBJ1-2
size: -
D: -
DNA: TGTGCCAGCAGCCGGGACGGCACTTATGGCTACACCTTC
CDR3: CASSRDGTYGYTF

V: TRBV4-3
J: TRBJ2-2
size: -
D: TRBD2
DNA: TGCGCCAGCAGCCAAGAGAGGGTAGCGGGAAACACCGGGGAGCTGTTTTTT
CDR3: CASSQERVAGNTGELFF

V: TRBV5-1
J: TRBJ2-1
size: many
D: TRBD2
DNA: TGCGCCAGCAGCTCCCAACCGGGACTAGCGGTCAATGAGCAGTTCTTC
CDR3: CASSSQPGLAVNEQFF

V: TRBV19
J: TRBJ1-4
size: few
D: -
DNA: TGTGCCTCAAGGAAAGTAGTGGATGAAAAACTGTTTTTT
CDR3: CASRKVVDEKLFF

V: TRBV29-1
J: TRBJ2-7
size: -
D: TRBD1
DNA: TGCAGCGTTGGACAGGGTTTCTCCTACGAGCAGTACTTC
CDR3: CSVGQGFSYEQYF